A single sample gave rise to the 17 T cell receptor beta chains below, sequenced in a study of naive and memory T cell subsets. Study observations and caveats: Especially in CD8 cells, naive repertoires contained a few larger clonotypes, possibly CD45RA-re-expressing memory cells.

Antigens of these TCRs are unknown. An equimolar mix of two oligonucleotides served as the beta constant-region primer for TRBC1 and TRBC2. Four rounds of PCR amplified the ligated cDNA using nested alpha and beta constant-region primers plus SP2. TCRdb used MiXCR to reprocess the UMI-ligation and nested PCR reads, holding one entry per CDR3 protein. Of tens of thousands of distinct CDR3 sequences listed, around 11% were seen once; the top ten hold 0.13%. The sample was naive CD4+ T cells from blood. The source is a human donor in good health.

This clonotype has a handful of counts. This chain joins TRBV20-1 and TRBJ1-2; D is unclear. This CDR3 spans 12 amino acids. Deletions cut 3 bases from V and 4 bases from J, with 9 bases between. CDR1 is DFQATT and CDR2 is SNEGSKA in the germline V gene (reference sequence). In nucleotides, the CDR3 is TGCAGTGCTAGTCGGCAAGGCTATGGCTACACCTTC. It specifies CSASRQGYGYTF.

This rearrangement joins TRBV28 to TRBJ2-5; 7 positions agree with TRBD1. Germline-derived CDR1 and CDR2 are MDHEN and SYDVKM. V lost 6 bases, J lost 5 bases, and 18 bases stayed unmatched. This CDR3 is 17 amino acids long. The CDR3 bases are TGTGCCAGCAGCCAAGGGTCCGACAGGGCCAAAAAGGAGACCCAGTACTTC. Its protein is CASSQGSDRAKKETQYF.

This clonotype turned up a few times. CDR3 residues: CARGDFRSYEQYF. CDR3 sequence (DNA): TGTGCCAGGGGGGACTTTCGCTCCTACGAGCAGTACTTC. V and J are TRBV7-2 and TRBJ2-7; D may be TRBD2 (6 bases). Per the germline V gene, CDR1 is SGHTA and CDR2 is FQGNSA. The CDR3 contains 13 residues. The V and J ends lost 9 bases and 0 bases respectively, with 12 bases between them.

In this sample, this clonotype turned up a few times. The rearrangement joins TRBV3-1 to TRBJ2-1; 10 nucleotides align to TRBD1. Per germline, CDR1 LGHDT and CDR2 YNNKEL (reference sequence). The V and J ends lost 2 bases and 2 bases, in that order; junction bases with no gene match: 6. CDR3 length equals 17 residues. CDR3 DNA sequence: TGTGCCAGCAGCCAACACCGGGACAGGGGTACCTACAATGAGCAGTTCTTC. Translation gives CASSQHRDRGTYNEQFF.

V is TRBV6-5 and J is TRBJ2-7, with D unclear. This CDR3 region has 11 residues. In germline, CDR1 is MNHEY, CDR2 SVGAGI. Between the trimmed V and J ends, which lost 6 bases and 13 bases, there was a span of 16 bases. In DNA form, the CDR3 reads TGTGCCAGCAGATCCGGCCCTACGATCTACTTC. This sequence encodes CASRSGPTIYF.

This clonotype was found a few times. This sequence joins TRBV12-3 or TRBV12-4 and TRBJ1-4; no definite D call. Trimming stripped 3 bases from V and 7 bases from J, with 6 bases between. This CDR3 has 12 residues. Here the CDR3 DNA reads TGTGCCAGCAGTTTTTTTGCTGAAAAACTGTTTTTT. Translation gives CASSFFAEKLFF.

The chain combines TRBV28 with TRBJ1-4; TRBD1 is a possible D gene (6 bases). The CDR3 has 15 amino acids. The germline V and J ends were trimmed by 5 bases and 7 bases, with 17 bases remaining between them. CDR1 and CDR2 (germline): MDHEN, SYDVKM. CDR3 nucleotide sequence: TGTGCCAGCAGTGGAGGGACACCCATGGGTGAAAAACTGTTTTTT. This encodes CASSGGTPMGEKLFF.

This clonotype was seen a few times. The chain has TRBV10-3 and TRBJ1-5; D unresolved. This CDR3 spans 13 amino acids. V dropped 4 bases and J dropped 6 bases, with 10 bases sitting between them. Per the germline V gene, CDR1 is ENHRY and CDR2 is SYGVKD. This CDR3 reads CAISGIPGQPQHF. CDR3 coding DNA: TGTGCCATCAGTGGGATACCTGGTCAGCCCCAGCATTTT.

The J gene is TRBJ2-7, the V gene TRBV5-1; no definite D call. The CDR3 is 14 amino acids. The V gene lost 0 bases and the J gene lost 2 bases, with 9 bases spanning the gap. Germline lookup yields CDR1 SGHRS and CDR2 YFSETQ. CDR3 bases: TGCGCCAGCAGCTTGGCCGTGGGTCCCTACGAGCAGTACTTC. Translating gives CASSLAVGPYEQYF.

This clonotype was counted a few times. This chain joins TRBV6-1 and TRBJ2-5; 12 bases align to TRBD2. CDR3 length equals 14 residues. Germline lookup yields CDR1 MNHNS and CDR2 SASEGT. Trimming at V came to 10 bases and at J to 4 bases, leaving 7 bases not matched to a gene. The CDR3 is CATSTSGGRETQYF. CDR3 bases: TGTGCCACGTCGACTAGCGGGGGTCGAGAGACCCAGTACTTC.

This clonotype showed up just a few times. The chain employs TRBV6-6 and TRBJ1-2, with 7 bases aligning to TRBD1. V lost 7 bases and J lost 5; bases outside the gene matches: 22. This CDR3 has 18 residues. Germline values: CDR1 MNHNY, CDR2 SVGAGI (reference sequence). CDR3 bases: TGTGCCAGCACCCGGGGAGGGGGCGAGGTCAGTTCCCATTATGGCTACACCTTC. It yields the protein CASTRGGGEVSSHYGYTF.

The chain employs TRBV7-2 and TRBJ1-1; TRBD1 aligns across 7 bases. V lost 1 base, J lost 0 bases, and 8 bases stayed unmatched. The CDR3 spans 17 residues. The V gene's germline CDR1 is SGHTA and CDR2 FQGNSA. The CDR3 DNA reads TGTGCCAGCAGCTTAGTCCGGACAGGAAGTATGAACACTGAAGCTTTCTTT. Its protein is CASSLVRTGSMNTEAFF.

This clonotype was found a few times. The V and J genes are TRBV7-2 and TRBJ2-1; 7 nucleotides align to TRBD1. Germline V gives CDR1 SGHTA, CDR2 FQGNSA. This CDR3 spans 13 amino acids. Germline trimming cut 3 bases from V and 5 bases from J; bases unmatched to any gene: 1. CDR3 loop: CASSFDRDNEQFF. CDR3 bases: TGTGCCAGCAGCTTTGACAGGGACAATGAGCAGTTCTTC.

This clonotype was picked up a small number of times. The chain uses TRBV28 and TRBJ2-5, with 8 positions matching TRBD2. The CDR3 contains 16 residues. Germline values: CDR1 MDHEN, CDR2 SYDVKM. J gave up 5 bases and V 4 bases, and 12 bases lay outside the gene matches. The CDR3 nucleotides read TGTGCCAGCAGTTCTACCGGGGGGGCGTTTGGTGAGACCCAGTACTTC. Translating gives CASSSTGGAFGETQYF.

This clonotype was observed many times. This chain connects TRBV7-6 to TRBJ2-6, with D uncertain. The CDR3 is 16 residues long. With 3 bases removed from V and 4 bases from J, the gap between germline ends came to 13 bases. CDR1 and CDR2 from the germline V gene are SGHVS and FNYEAQ. The CDR3 DNA follows: TGTGCCAGCAGCTTGAGATCCCCTCCCGGGGCCAACGTCCTGACTTTC. Translation gives CASSLRSPPGANVLTF. The full variable domain, its missing parts supplied by reference TRBV7-6 and TRBJ2-6, is GAGVSQSPRYKVTKRGQDVALRCDPISGHVSLYWYRQALGQGPEFLTYFNYEAQQDKSGLPNDRFSAERPEGSISTLTIQRTEQRDSAMYRCASSLRSPPGANVLTFGAGSRLTVL.

The chain uses TRBV6-1 and TRBJ1-5; D may be TRBD1 (5 bases). Germline assignment: CDR1 MNHNS and CDR2 SASEGT. The ends were cut back, 6 bases at V and 2 bases at J, with 14 bases in the middle. This CDR3 contains 15 residues. The chain's CDR3 is CASRRDLGGNQPQHF. CDR3 nucleotides: TGTGCCAGCAGGAGGGACCTGGGAGGCAATCAGCCCCAGCATTTT.

This clonotype was picked up a small number of times. J is TRBJ2-3 and V is TRBV29-1, with a tentative D call TRBD2 (6 bases). This CDR3 region has 12 residues. Trimming took off 4 bases at V and 5 bases at J, with 10 bases between the two ends. The germline CDR1 and CDR2 sequences are SQVTM and ANQGSEA. CDR3 coding DNA: TGCAGCGTTGGCGGGGTGGGAGATACGCAGTATTTT. Amino acids: CSVGGVGDTQYF.